Shown below are 7 T cell receptor beta chains from a single sample sequenced in a study of CD8 T cells in ankylosing spondylitis. Each CDR3 protein is one row after TCRdb ran MiXCR on the 5' RACE reads. Of about 260,000 distinct CDR3 sequences listed, around 20% are singletons. The specimen was blood, either unsorted or a sorted T cell fraction (not recorded which). Receptor source: a male donor with ankylosing spondylitis or in good health (not recorded which).

This clonotype showed up just a few times. The chain uses TRBV5-1 and TRBJ2-1, with TRBD2 matching 8 bases. The germline V gene has CDR1 SGHRS and CDR2 YFSETQ. The CDR3 extends over 17 amino acids. J lost 8 bases, V lost 0 bases, and 13 bases had no gene match. CDR3 nucleotide sequence: TGCGCCAGCAGCTTGGGAGCGGGGGTCCCGTTTCTCCATGAGCAGTTCTTC. This encodes CASSLGAGVPFLHEQFF.

The table lists this clonotype with many counts. The chain couples TRBV20-1 to TRBJ1-3; D remains ambiguous. The CDR3 length is 15 residues. Germline V CDR1 and CDR2: DFQATT, SNEGSKA (reference sequence). Trimming removed 0 bases at V and 0 bases at J, with 9 bases between. CDR3 DNA sequence: TGCAGTGCTAGAGATCTCAAATTCTCTGGAAACACCATATATTTT. Translated, it gives CSARDLKFSGNTIYF.

In this sample, this clonotype turned up many times. A read error may produce the germline difference seen at one junction end. The V call is TRBV20-1, the J call TRBJ2-5; D assignment may be TRBD1 or TRBD2 (6 bases each). The CDR3 sequence is 12 residues long. Germline CDR1 reads DFQATT; CDR2 reads SNEGSKA (reference sequence). The DNA of the CDR3 is TGCAGTCCGGGGGCAGGGCAAGATACCCAGTACTTC. Translation: CSPGAGQDTQYF.

This clonotype was counted a few times. The J gene is TRBJ2-2, the V gene TRBV12-3 or TRBV12-4; TRBD2 agrees at 10 bases. The CDR3 loop spans 14 amino acids. The ends lost 4 bases at V and 6 bases at J; junction bases unmatched: 2. DNA of the CDR3: TGTGCCAGCAGTTCACTAGCGGGACCCGGGGAGCTGTTTTTT. This gives the protein CASSSLAGPGELFF.

The chain recombines TRBV29-1 with TRBJ1-2, with D unresolved. The CDR3 totals 13 residues. V dropped 7 bases and J dropped 7 bases, with 19 bases sitting between them. The germline gives CDR1 SQVTM, CDR2 ANQGSEA. The CDR3, as DNA: TGCAGCGCCGCGACCGTATTCGGCGGTGGCTACACCTTC. This codes for CSAATVFGGGYTF. The complete variable domain, with remaining parts taken from reference TRBV29-1 and TRBJ1-2, reads SAVISQKPSRDICQRGTSLTIQCQVDSQVTMMFWYRQQPGQSLTLIATANQGSEATYESGFVIDKFPISRPNLTFSTLTVSNMSPEDSSIYLCSAATVFGGGYTFGSGTRLTVV.

Details on this clonotype: The junction shows a germline mismatch at one end, possibly a read error. The V call is TRBV11-1, the J call TRBJ2-1, with D perhaps TRBD2 (6 bases). Germline loops: CDR1 SGHAT, CDR2 FQDESV (reference sequence). The CDR3 runs to 18 residues. The CDR3 DNA sequence: TGTACCAGCAGCTTAGCGGCTCCAGGGCAAATAGAATACAATGAGCAGTTCTTC. Encoded protein: CTSSLAAPGQIEYNEQFF.

The CDR3 nucleotides read TGCGCCAGCAGCGCCATCGACAGGGGACGCAATGAGCAGTTCTTC. It is translated as CASSAIDRGRNEQFF. The gene calls are TRBV5-1 and TRBJ2-1; 8 positions agree with TRBD1. Looked up from germline, CDR1 is SGHRS and CDR2 is YFSETQ. The CDR3 length is 15 residues. The V and J ends lost 4 bases and 6 bases, in that order; junction bases with no gene match: 9. The full variable domain, rest sourced from reference TRBV5-1 and TRBJ2-1, is KAGVTQTPRYLIKTRGQQVTLSCSPISGHRSVSWYQQTPGQGLQFLFEYFSETQRNKGNFPGRFSGRQFSNSRSEMNVSTLELGDSALYLCASSAIDRGRNEQFFGPGTRLTVL.